This T cell receptor (beta chain) came from a study of blood T cell repertoires in COVID-19. Sequencing used immunoSEQ multiplex PCR; TCRdb keeps in-frame clones, though not all of them. This sample has over 200,000 clones, with 80% to 90% found just once. The CDR3 loop spans 13 amino acids. V shed 7 bases and J shed 0 bases, with 9 bases lying between them. CDR1 is MRHNA and CDR2 is SNTAGT in the germline V gene. The chain uses TRBV6-4 and TRBJ1-1; D ambiguous. Sequences were obtained from PBMCs or T cells enriched from blood (not recorded which). This clonotype was sampled from a woman between 25 and 40 years old who had been exposed to COVID-19. CDR3 in DNA: TGTGCCAGCAAAAAGAGCATGAACACTGAAGCTTTCTTT. It yields the protein CASKKSMNTEAFF.